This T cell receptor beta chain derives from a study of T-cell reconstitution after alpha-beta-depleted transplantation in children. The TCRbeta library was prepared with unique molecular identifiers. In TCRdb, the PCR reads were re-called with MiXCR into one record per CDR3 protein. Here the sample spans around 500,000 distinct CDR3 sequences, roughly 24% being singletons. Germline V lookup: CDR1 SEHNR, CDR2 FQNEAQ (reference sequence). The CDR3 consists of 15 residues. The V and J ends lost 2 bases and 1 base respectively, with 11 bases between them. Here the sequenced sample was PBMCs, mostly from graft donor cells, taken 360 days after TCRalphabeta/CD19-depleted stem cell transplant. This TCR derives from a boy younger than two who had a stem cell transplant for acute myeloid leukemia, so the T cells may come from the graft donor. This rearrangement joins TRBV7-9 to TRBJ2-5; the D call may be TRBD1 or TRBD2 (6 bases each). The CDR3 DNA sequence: TGTGCCAGCAGCTTAACAGGGAGGTTCCAAGAGACCCAGTACTTC. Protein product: CASSLTGRFQETQYF.